The 20 T cell receptor beta chains below all came from one sample that was sequenced in a study of cytomegalovirus exposure and HLA in healthy donors. Use of 60 Vbeta and 13 Jbeta primers characterized the PCR. Repertoires were generated with immunoSEQ multiplex PCR, while TCRdb's copy carries only in-frame clones and drops some. The sample has tens of thousands of clones; about 79% are singletons. Source material: PBMCs. The receptor set was obtained from a male donor in good health and CMV-seropositive.

Here the CDR3 DNA reads TGTGCCAGCAGCTTGGCCGTCAGGGACAATGAGCAGTTCTTC. Residues: CASSLAVRDNEQFF. V and J are TRBV5-4 and TRBJ2-1, with D possibly matching TRBD1 (5 bases). Trimming took 0 bases from V and 5 from J, leaving 9 bases between them. The germline gives CDR1 SGHNT, CDR2 YYREEE (reference sequence). This CDR3 contains 14 residues. The whole variable domain, filled in from reference TRBV5-4 and TRBJ2-1, reads ETGVTQSPTHLIKTRGQQVTLRCSSQSGHNTVSWYQQALGQGPQFIFQYYREEENGRGNFPPRFSGLQFPNYSSELNVNALELDDSALYLCASSLAVRDNEQFFGPGTRLTVL.

Concerning this clone itself: At one boundary the junction diverges from the germline segment, which might be a read error. The chain carries TRBV7-9 and TRBJ1-1, with D perhaps matching TRBD1 (6 bases). Germline-derived CDR1 and CDR2 are SEHNR and FQNEAQ (reference sequence). This CDR3 has 19 residues. CDR3 bases: TGTTCCAGCAGCTTAGGTGGGGTTAGGGGGGGCCCCTTGAACACTGAAGCTTTCTTT. It encodes CSSSLGGVRGGPLNTEAFF.

This chain links TRBV7-9 with TRBJ2-2, with TRBD2 as a possible D gene (6 bases). The CDR3 spans 17 residues. Germline V gene lookup returns CDR1 SEHNR and CDR2 FQNEAQ (reference sequence). V lost 4 bases and J lost 0, with 15 bases in between. The CDR3 DNA sequence: TGTGCCAGCAGCTCCTTAGCGGATTCAGCGAACACCGGGGAGCTGTTTTTT. Its translation is CASSSLADSANTGELFF. Together with reference TRBV7-9 and TRBJ2-2, the CDR3 gives the full variable domain: DTGVSQNPRHKITKRGQNVTFRCDPISEHNRLYWYRQTLGQGPEFLTYFQNEAQLEKSRLLSDRFSAERPKGSFSTLEIQRTEQGDSAMYLCASSSLADSANTGELFFGEGSRLTVL.

The rearrangement links TRBV13 to TRBJ1-6, with a weak D call TRBD1 (6 bases). The germline CDR1 and CDR2 sequences are PRHDT and FYEKMQ (reference sequence). Between the trimmed V and J ends, which lost 1 base and 7 bases, there was a span of 14 bases. This CDR3 region has 16 residues. This chain's CDR3 is CASSLVGAGANSPLHF. CDR3 in DNA: TGTGCCAGCAGCTTAGTAGGGGCAGGGGCGAATTCACCCCTCCACTTT.

This clone was found a few times. The chain has TRBV6-5 and TRBJ1-1; D gene unclear. The CDR3 spans 13 residues. The ends were cut back, 3 bases at V and 1 base at J, with 6 bases in the middle. Germline-derived CDR1 and CDR2 are MNHEY and SVGAGI. CDR3 loop: CASSYTGNTEAFF. For the CDR3, the DNA is TGTGCCAGCAGTTATACCGGGAACACTGAAGCTTTCTTT.

This sequence joins TRBV14 and TRBJ2-5; the match to TRBD2 covers 14 bases. The germline gives CDR1 SGHDN, CDR2 FVKESK. The length of the CDR3 is 16 residues. Germline trimming cut 3 bases from V and 4 bases from J; bases unmatched to any gene: 4. The CDR3 DNA reads as TGTGCCAGCAGCCAGACTAGCGGGGGGGCCGCAGAGACCCAGTACTTC. Translated: CASSQTSGGAAETQYF.

This chain joins TRBV28 and TRBJ2-5, with 8 bases identical to TRBD1. This CDR3 has 15 amino acids. V trimming: 3 bases; J trimming: 5 bases; junction bases outside the gene matches: 8. Germline V gene sequence: CDR1 MDHEN, CDR2 SYDVKM. The CDR3 region is CASSFGTGGYETQYF. Here the CDR3 DNA reads TGTGCCAGCAGTTTTGGTACAGGGGGGTATGAGACCCAGTACTTC.

The rearrangement joins TRBV28 to TRBJ2-2; 7 bases line up with TRBD2. Germline lookup yields CDR1 MDHEN and CDR2 SYDVKM. The CDR3 is 16 residues long. V lost 3 bases and J lost 5; bases outside the gene matches: 9. The CDR3 here is CASSFAAGDWTGELFF. The CDR3, as DNA: TGTGCCAGCAGTTTCGCCGCGGGAGATTGGACCGGGGAGCTGTTTTTT. The full variable domain, with the rest looked up from reference TRBV28 and TRBJ2-2, is DVKVTQSSRYLVKRTGEKVFLECVQDMDHENMFWYRQDPGLGLRLIYFSYDVKMKEKGDIPEGYSVSREKKERFSLILESASTNQTSMYLCASSFAAGDWTGELFFGEGSRLTVL.

With regard to this clone: Germline is not matched at one junction end, which may reflect a read error. The chain employs TRBV7-9 and TRBJ2-1, with TRBD2 identical over 9 bases. The germline V gene encodes CDR1 SEHNR and CDR2 FQNEAQ (reference sequence). The CDR3 has 18 amino acids. The CDR3 sequence is CSSSSIGTSLISYNEQFF. The CDR3 nucleotides are TGTTCCAGCAGTTCGATAGGGACTAGCCTAATCTCCTACAATGAGCAGTTCTTC.

This chain links TRBV7-2 with TRBJ1-6; 10 positions match TRBD1. V dropped 1 base and J dropped 9; count of bases not matched to a gene: 9. CDR3 length: 17 residues. Germline V gene data show CDR1 as SGHTA and CDR2 as FQGNSA. CDR3 in DNA: TGTGCCAGCAGCTTAGTCGGACAGGGGGATTTCAGTTCACCCCTCCACTTT. This translates into CASSLVGQGDFSSPLHF.

On this clone: The junction departs from the called germline gene at one end, perhaps through a read error. The chain carries TRBV7-7 and TRBJ2-7; D might be TRBD1 (5 bases). There are 14 residues in the CDR3. Germline V gene lookup returns CDR1 SSHAT and CDR2 FNYEAQ (reference sequence). CDR3 protein: CASSPTDFSYEQYF. The CDR3 region has the DNA TGTGCTAGCAGCCCGACAGACTTTTCCTACGAGCAGTACTTC.

In nucleotides, the CDR3 is TGTGCCACCAGCAGAGATAGGGGGCTGAATGAAAAACTGTTTTTT. This translates into CATSRDRGLNEKLFF. The V gene is TRBV15, the J gene TRBJ1-4; 7 positions agree with TRBD1. With 0 bases clipped from V and 5 bases from J, the junction kept 3 bases outside the gene matches. The CDR3 runs 15 residues. Germline CDR1 LNHNV, CDR2 YYDKDF (reference sequence).

The rearrangement uses TRBV18 and TRBJ1-1, with D possibly being TRBD1 (5 bases). The V end was cut by 5 bases, the J end by 1 base, with 8 bases between. Germline lookup yields CDR1 KGHSH and CDR2 LQKENI. The CDR3 loop spans 13 amino acids. CDR3 protein: CASSAGENTEAFF. The CDR3 DNA reads as TGTGCCAGCTCAGCGGGGGAGAACACTGAAGCTTTCTTT.

The rearrangement uses TRBV10-3 and TRBJ2-3, with 7 positions matching TRBD2. The CDR3 spans 15 residues. In germline, CDR1 is ENHRY, CDR2 SYGVKD. V shed 2 bases, J shed 2 bases, and the junction held 4 bases outside the gene matches. In DNA form, the CDR3 reads TGTGCCATCAGTGAGGATGGGAGGGACACAGATACGCAGTATTTT. Translated: CAISEDGRDTDTQYF.

This chain uses TRBV23-1 with TRBJ1-1; no firm D call. TRBV23-1 is sorted into the ORF group, with uncertain function. The CDR3 totals 13 residues. Trimming took off 1 base at V and 11 bases at J, with 14 bases between the two ends. CDR3 sequence: CASSQFQDRVAFF. In DNA form, the CDR3 reads TGCGCCAGCAGTCAATTTCAAGATCGGGTGGCTTTCTTT.

The rearrangement joins TRBV12-5 to TRBJ1-2; D is undetermined. Trimming removed 5 bases from V and 4 bases from J, with 17 bases in between. The CDR3 contains 15 residues. The germline gives CDR1 LGHNT, CDR2 FRNRAP. The CDR3 spells CASGPDPSTGYGYTF. Here the CDR3 DNA reads TGTGCTAGTGGTCCTGACCCATCCACGGGCTATGGCTACACCTTC.

The rearrangement uses TRBV5-1 and TRBJ2-1, with 7 bases lining up with TRBD2. The CDR3 sequence is 13 residues long. Germline trimming cut 2 bases from V and 7 bases from J; bases unmatched to any gene: 3. Germline CDR1 and CDR2: SGHRS and YFSETQ. CDR3 sequence (DNA): TGCGCCAGCAGCTTTAGCGGGCTGAATGAGCAGTTCTTC. Translation gives CASSFSGLNEQFF.

The chain couples TRBV6-6 to TRBJ1-5; D uncertain. Trimming removed 11 bases at V and 3 bases at J, with 17 bases between. The CDR3 spans 14 residues. Germline CDR1 reads MNHNY; CDR2 reads SVGAGI (reference sequence). CDR3 loop: CAATTHYFNQPQHF. The CDR3 nucleotides read TGTGCCGCGACGACTCATTATTTCAATCAGCCCCAGCATTTT.

The chain joins TRBV27 to TRBJ2-5; weak D call: TRBD1 (5 bases). The end of the DNA is better explained by TRBJ2-7, so the J call may be wrong. CDR3 length: 14 amino acids. CDR1 is MNHEY, CDR2 SMNVEV, per germline (reference sequence). CDR3 nucleotides: TGTGCCAGCAGTTTCGGCAGGGAAGGCTACGAGCAGTACTTC. Translated, it gives CASSFGREGYEQYF.

V usage is TRBV7-7 and J usage is TRBJ2-2; D is unresolved. The ends were cut back, 5 bases at V and 5 bases at J, with 9 bases in the middle. The CDR3 covers 13 residues. Germline V gene data show CDR1 as SSHAT and CDR2 as FNYEAQ (reference sequence). DNA of the CDR3: TGTGCCAGCAGCCTGGCCGGGACCGGGGAGCTGTTTTTT. This codes for CASSLAGTGELFF.